Included here is one T cell receptor beta chain sequence, with context. Which antigen it targets is not known. No base quality values were provided; no much bigger clone lies one nucleotide off. V sheds 6 bases and J sheds 1 base, leaving 7 bases between their ends. The CDR3 goes from the cysteine to the phenylalanine over 12 residues. Left in the record is the CDR3 DNA by itself, 36 bases read in frame from the first base. CDR1 is given as SNHLY and CDR2 as FYNNEI, both from the germline V gene. The library was obtained by the immunoSEQ multiplex PCR assay. For the multiplex PCR, a mixture combining 60 forward primers for TCR Vbeta segments and 13 reverse primers for TCR Jbeta segments was used. Amplification of the CDR3 region of rearranged TCR beta genes was performed with a multiplex PCR assay on genomic DNA. The Illumina HiSeq System was used to sequence the amplified TCR beta libraries as 87-base-pair reads. The authors' pipeline ran thus. A later analysis counted about 80 million unique TCR beta chains across the approximately 700 repertoires, and approximately 11 million of these chains were shared by at least two donors. Raw reads were error-corrected and collapsed into unique sequences by a nearest-neighbor algorithm in which closely related sequences were merged to remove PCR and sequencing errors. To assign V, D and J gene segments, CDR3 sequences were aligned to IMGT reference sequences. For a sequence to be retained, at least a six-nucleotide match to both a V gene segment and a J gene segment was required. Rearrangements were classified as productive when the CDR3 lacked stop codons and remained in frame with V and J, and all other rearrangements were classified as non-productive. Following IMGT convention, CDR3 was defined as the stretch from the second conserved V-encoded cysteine up to the conserved J-encoded phenylalanine. The earlier analysis of 587 of the donors excluded sequences that lacked an unambiguous match to a single V gene segment. In an earlier analysis of more than 500 of the donors, a V segment was called functional when productive rearrangements were above 56.7%, and segregating when the standard deviation between donors exceeded 5%. A statistical classification framework was built for diagnosing cytomegalovirus status from the catalog of TCR beta chain sequences. In a later analysis, TCR nucleotide sequences were compared against IMGT/GENE-DB human TR gene sequences so that V and J genes could be assigned. Using the TCRdist pipeline, a later analysis assigned CDR3 sequences along with most-parsimonious VDJ recombination scenarios. A later analysis defined each TCR beta chain by its CDR3 amino acid sequence plus V-gene family, and excluded reads lacking a unique V-gene family. A later analysis removed roughly 590 highly shared, low-generation-probability nucleotide sequences to deal with suspected cross-contamination and a sequencing artifact. In a later analysis, a clonal expansion index for each public chain was calculated from normalized within-repertoire ranks of inferred template counts. In a later analysis, generation probabilities were computed using a VDJ recombination model fitted to out-of-frame rearrangements, and the results were checked against IGoR. In a later analysis, hypergeometric tests were used to score TCR-TCR, TCR-HLA and TCR-CMV co-occurrence, with a repertoire-size bias correction applied to TCR pairs. A later analysis estimated false discovery rates by permuting HLA or CMV assignments 20 times. A later analysis grouped co-occurring TCRs with DBSCAN, adding TCRdist sequence similarity when clustering within HLA-allele-positive subsets. For co-occurrence clustering, repertoires with fewer than 30,000 or more than 120,000 public chains were excluded, along with five repertoires with anomalous nucleotide sharing. In its TCRdb copy, this immuneACCESS table keeps in-frame sequences only and misses some clones. Where compared with another copy, unresolved V genes explain less than half of these, and the others have no known cause. V, J and clone size reflect that table, while D and trimming were determined from the DNA. This sample has under 200,000 clones in its table, and approximately 80% of those were observed once. The ten most abundant clones make up approximately 1.8% of the sample.

The sample comes from a study of cytomegalovirus exposure and HLA in healthy donors (dated 2017 in TCRdb). Concerning the study at large: An earlier analysis of 587 of the donors reported 250 to 300 Gb of sequence data and 100 million to 120 million unique TCR beta sequences obtained from about 179 million T cells. The study profiled the T cell repertoires of under 700 subjects by immunosequencing and related them to cytomegalovirus serostatus. Donor age, sex, ethnicity and CMV serostatus were compiled alongside the repertoire data. Roughly five DR-DQ haplotypes were handled as single units for association and clustering, since linkage in the cohort was strong. A later analysis re-analyzed previously published TCR beta repertoires from roughly 600 donors and added high-resolution HLA genotyping to study TCR occurrence patterns. The study aimed to test whether signatures of past pathogen exposure could be identified by cataloging public T cell receptors. Approximately 330 gigabases of sequencing data and 75 million to 85 million unique TCR sequences made up an early release that covered roughly 670 HLA-typed donors. A later genetic analysis took genome-wide SNP genotypes for about three fifths of the roughly 700 donors and used that subset as a discovery cohort. The number of donors typed differed by locus, with about 629-640 for A, B, C, DRB1 and DQB1, around 500 for DQA1, 600 to 610 for DPA1, and 400 to 490 for DPB1. Besides the first cohort of around 700 subjects, a separate validation cohort made up of over 95 different subjects was used. The genetic ancestry cluster associated with self-reported Caucasian donors included 65% to 90% of the 300 to 400 genotyped donors. On average, about 200,000 unique TCR beta nucleotide sequences were sequenced per donor among a few hundred genotyped donors of the cohort, with roughly 19% of those sequences being non-productive. HLA typing included class I and class II loci at four-digit resolution. Rather than using new phenotypic data, the later analysis identified candidate immune exposures from TCR beta sequences and from how often those sequences occurred across donors. To predict cytomegalovirus infection status, the study combined high-throughput TCR immunosequencing, statistical association of individual TCRs with disease status, and machine learning. An earlier analysis of several hundred of the donors used high-throughput TCR beta sequencing to judge whether each TCR beta V gene segment behaved as functional or pseudogenic. Every discovery cohort repertoire had been produced on one sequencing platform.

Broader findings and caveats from the paper: Sequencing depth was assumed to be roughly uniform across donors in the presence/absence analyses, though that assumption may not hold. Some IMGT-functional V segments, including TRBV6-2 and TRBV6-3, could not be distinguished by the 87-base-pair reads and were therefore excluded. V-gene and J-gene trimming of TCR beta chains was associated with a missense DCLRE1C variant in a later genetic analysis, and the association was replicated in an independent cohort. Strong co-occurrence of HLA alleles, especially DR and DQ, made assigning TCR associations to individual alleles difficult. Linkage disequilibrium might explain the correlated functional status among segregating V segments, but an unknown experimental factor could not be excluded. In a later analysis, HLA-associated TCR beta chains were found to be more clonally expanded and to have lower generation probabilities than equally common non-associated chains. The classifier was reported to diagnose cytomegalovirus status with high specificity and sensitivity in both the original cohort and the validation cohort. According to a later analysis, TCR association rates differed among HLA loci, with DRB1 alleles showing the most associated TCRs and HLA-C alleles showing the fewest. Approximately 16 rarely observed V segments, including chromosome 9 orphons, were excluded from the earlier analysis of approximately 600 of the donors because counts were too low. In a later analysis, most CMV-associated TCR beta chains were found to appear HLA-restricted, with HLA associations seemingly driven largely by CMV exposure. Because HLA typing was missing for some donors at each locus, association tests included only the typed subset. A later genetic analysis reported fewer N-insertions in productive TCRs among donors in an Asian-associated ancestry cluster than the roughly 650-donor mean. The authors suggested that the approach could potentially be extended to other disease states and immunological phenotypes. In the study, approximately 150 TCR beta chains were listed as associated with cytomegalovirus. Three of the identified cytomegalovirus-associated TCR beta chains were confirmed in vitro to be specific for cytomegalovirus antigens. A further reported finding was that TCR beta sequences accurately predicted the HLA-A and HLA-B alleles for most subjects in the first cohort. For the cohort, immune exposure information was limited to CMV serostatus. In an earlier analysis of several hundred of the donors, most TCR beta V segments were observed in productive rearrangements about 90% or about 30% of the time, broadly matching IMGT annotations. Most TCR sequences were observed very rarely across donors, whereas some public TCRs were present in many individuals. In a later analysis, several top co-occurrence clusters were reported to appear linked to parvovirus B19, influenza, CMV and Epstein-Barr virus. This cohort had only TCR beta chains sequenced, and the lack of alpha or paired-chain data limited which features could be detected. Specific HLA alleles were associated with over 15,000 TCR beta sequences at a false discovery rate of 0.05 in a later analysis. A group of highly shared sequence variants was considered likely to be a technical artifact of the sequencing pipeline.

The cohort was made up of 500 to 800 healthy bone marrow donors. At the time of sampling, all cohort members were nominally healthy, though unrecorded immune exposures were likely present. The donor tested CMV seronegative and was one of the 352 seronegative cohort members. A peripheral blood sample was provided by each donor, and peripheral blood mononuclear cells were used for TCR beta sequencing. The Qiagen DNeasy Blood Extraction Kit was used to extract genomic DNA from the blood cell samples. This TCR derives from a woman under 40 in good health and CMV-seronegative. Recombination connected TRBV2 to TRBJ2-7, and TRBD1 may be the D gene, going by 6 matching bases. The sample was PBMCs. The CDR3 protein: CASRGQSYEQYF. DNA sequence: TGTGCCAGCAGAGGACAGTCCTACGAGCAGTACTTC.